Each of the 20 T cell receptor beta chains below was sequenced from the same sample in a study of T-cell memory formation after mild COVID-19. TCRdb independently ran MiXCR on the 5' RACE reads; one entry per CDR3 protein. The sample consists of 500,000 to 550,000 distinct CDR3 sequences, roughly 21% of them appearing once. Sequencing was carried out using PBMCs or a T cell subset sorted from them (not recorded which). The receptors here all came from an adult woman who had mild COVID-19 (a few samples of this study predate the infection). Cell type and time point are not known.

The chain joins TRBV29-1 to TRBJ2-2, with 7 bases aligning to TRBD1. The CDR3 has 14 residues. Looked up from germline, CDR1 is SQVTM and CDR2 is ANQGSEA. V dropped 4 bases and J dropped 5; count of bases not matched to a gene: 7. The CDR3 loop reads CSVGVQGVTGELFF. CDR3 coding DNA: TGCAGCGTTGGGGTTCAGGGGGTAACCGGGGAGCTGTTTTTT.

The J gene is TRBJ2-1, the V gene TRBV7-8, with TRBD2 matching over 11 bases. The CDR3 runs to 20 residues. Germline values: CDR1 SGHVS, CDR2 FQNEAQ. The trim removed 1 base at V and 1 base at J, leaving 12 bases unmatched. CDR3 region: CASSLVVRLAGGASYNEQFF. CDR3 coding DNA: TGTGCCAGCAGCTTAGTAGTACGCCTAGCGGGGGGAGCGTCCTACAATGAGCAGTTCTTC.

The chain has TRBV4-2 and TRBJ2-1; perhaps TRBD2 as D (6 bases). Germline V CDR1 and CDR2: LGHNA, YNFKEQ. The CDR3 consists of 18 residues. Deletions cut 0 bases from V and 4 bases from J, with 19 bases between. CDR3 protein: CASSQDPLGGTTYNEQFF. The CDR3 bases are TGTGCCAGCAGCCAAGATCCCCTCGGCGGGACCACTTACAATGAGCAGTTCTTC.

This clonotype was found a few times. The rearrangement uses TRBV12-3 or TRBV12-4 and TRBJ1-1; D is possibly TRBD1 (5 bases). The CDR3 covers 16 residues. The germline V and J ends were trimmed by 7 bases and 0 bases, with 18 bases remaining between them. CDR3 amino acids: CASIQGSGTLNTEAFF. CDR3 bases: TGTGCCAGCATCCAAGGGAGTGGGACCCTGAACACTGAAGCTTTCTTT.

V usage is TRBV6-6 and J usage is TRBJ2-5, with TRBD1 matching 8 bases. The germline V gene encodes CDR1 MNHNY and CDR2 SVGAGI (reference sequence). The CDR3 spans 13 residues. Trimming removed 7 bases from V and 5 bases from J; junction bases left unmatched: 6. The CDR3: CASTDRGGETQYF. CDR3 nucleotides: TGTGCCAGCACCGACAGGGGCGGCGAGACCCAGTACTTC.

The chain is built from TRBV7-9 and TRBJ2-1; 7 bases agree with TRBD1. Germline-derived CDR1 and CDR2 are SEHNR and FQNEAQ (reference sequence). This CDR3 contains 21 residues. V shed 4 bases, J shed 0 bases, and the junction held 21 bases outside the gene matches. The CDR3 here is CASSSMGRGPRGTSSYNEQFF. CDR3 nucleotide sequence: TGTGCCAGCAGCTCCATGGGTCGGGGACCCAGGGGGACCTCCTCCTACAATGAGCAGTTCTTC.

This clonotype was picked up a small number of times. The V gene is TRBV4-1, the J gene TRBJ2-7; the match to TRBD1 covers 7 bases. The CDR3 sequence is 15 residues long. V lost 0 bases and J lost 4; bases outside the gene matches: 6. In germline, CDR1 is MGHRA, CDR2 YSYEKL. DNA for the CDR3: TGCGCCAGCAGCCAAGACCAGGGGGTACTTTACGAGCAGTACTTC. Translation gives CASSQDQGVLYEQYF.

This clonotype was detected many times. The V gene is TRBV5-1, the J gene TRBJ2-4, with D unresolved. The CDR3 runs to 18 residues. CDR1 and CDR2 (germline): SGHRS, YFSETQ. Between the trimmed V and J ends, which lost 1 base and 4 bases, there was a span of 21 bases. CDR3 nucleotide sequence: TGCGCCAGCAGCTTGCGTTGGGTCGGCAGTGACCTAAAAAACATTCAGTACTTC. Protein: CASSLRWVGSDLKNIQYF.

V and J are TRBV7-9 and TRBJ2-1; D is possibly TRBD1 or TRBD2 (6 bases each). In germline, CDR1 is SEHNR, CDR2 FQNEAQ (reference sequence). The CDR3 loop spans 21 amino acids. Trimming pared 0 bases from V and 6 bases from J, leaving 30 bases between. The CDR3 spells CASSLASRGLVTSHRSNEQFF. CDR3 in DNA: TGTGCCAGCAGCTTAGCCTCCAGGGGACTTGTGACTAGTCACCGATCCAATGAGCAGTTCTTC.

In its sample, this clonotype was seen a few times. This rearrangement joins TRBV5-1 to TRBJ1-1, with D uncertain. Trimming removed 0 bases at V and 4 bases at J, with 10 bases between. Germline V lookup: CDR1 SGHRS, CDR2 YFSETQ. The CDR3 is made up of 14 amino acids. The CDR3 bases are TGCGCCAGCAGCTTGGCGGGCTGGGGCACTGAAGCTTTCTTT. Translating it yields CASSLAGWGTEAFF.

In this sample, this clonotype turned up a few times. J is TRBJ1-1 and V is TRBV9; D unresolved. The V end was cut by 0 bases, the J end by 0 bases, with 3 bases between. The V gene's germline CDR1 is SGDLS and CDR2 YYNGEE. The CDR3 runs to 13 residues. The CDR3 sequence: CASSVAMNTEAFF. The CDR3 nucleotides are TGTGCCAGCAGCGTAGCCATGAACACTGAAGCTTTCTTT. The full variable domain, with the rest looked up from reference TRBV9 and TRBJ1-1, is DSGVTQTPKHLITATGQRVTLRCSPRSGDLSVYWYQQSLDQGLQFLIQYYNGEERAKGNILERFSAQQFPDLHSELNLSSLELGDSALYFCASSVAMNTEAFFGQGTRLTVV.

The chain employs TRBV20-1 and TRBJ1-5; D is possibly TRBD1 (5 bases). V lost 3 bases, J lost 9 bases, and 24 bases lay in between. This CDR3 is 16 amino acids long. The germline CDR1 and CDR2 sequences are DFQATT and SNEGSKA (reference sequence). CDR3 sequence reads: CSASGGRKGPNLPQHF. Written as DNA, the CDR3 is TGCAGTGCTAGTGGCGGCAGGAAGGGGCCCAATTTGCCCCAGCATTTT.

The chain is built from TRBV10-3 and TRBJ1-1, with a tentative D call TRBD1 (5 bases). Germline CDR1 ENHRY, CDR2 SYGVKD. Trimming pared 0 bases from V and 7 bases from J, leaving 9 bases between. The length of the CDR3 is 13 residues. Written as DNA, the CDR3 is TGTGCCATCAGTGAGTCCGGGGGAGTTGAAGCTTTCTTT. The encoded protein is CAISESGGVEAFF.

This clonotype appeared once. The chain is built from TRBV29-1 and TRBJ2-7; TRBD1 is a possible D gene (6 bases). This CDR3 contains 17 residues. Trimming stripped 4 bases from V and 2 bases from J, with 24 bases between. Germline V lookup: CDR1 SQVTM, CDR2 ANQGSEA. The chain's CDR3 is CSVGLSPDSSFTYEQYF. DNA of the CDR3: TGCAGCGTTGGGTTGAGTCCGGACAGCTCATTCACCTACGAGCAGTACTTC.

The chain joins TRBV15 to TRBJ2-1; 8 positions match TRBD1. Unmatched junction bases numbered 7, after V lost 5 bases and J lost 4 bases. Germline assignment: CDR1 LNHNV and CDR2 YYDKDF (reference sequence). The CDR3 length is 15 residues. The CDR3, as DNA: TGTGCCACCAGCGAAGGACAGGGAATTTACAATGAGCAGTTCTTC. It yields the protein CATSEGQGIYNEQFF.

This clonotype was observed a few times. This rearrangement joins TRBV7-9 to TRBJ2-5; D not resolved. With 1 base removed from V and 1 base from J, the gap between germline ends came to 7 bases. Germline V gene lookup returns CDR1 SEHNR and CDR2 FQNEAQ (reference sequence). The CDR3 is 14 amino acids. CDR3 nucleotide sequence: TGTGCCAGCAGCTTAGACAGACTCCAAGAGACCCAGTACTTC. Translated: CASSLDRLQETQYF.

The rearrangement links TRBV30 to TRBJ2-2, with a possible D match to TRBD2 (5 bases). Germline V gene data show CDR1 as GTSNPN and CDR2 as SVGIG (reference sequence). The CDR3 runs 14 residues. V was trimmed by 2 bases and J by 1 base, leaving 8 bases between them. This CDR3 reads CAWSRTENTGELFF. Written as DNA, the CDR3 is TGTGCCTGGAGTAGGACTGAGAACACCGGGGAGCTGTTTTTT.

This chain connects TRBV5-1 to TRBJ1-2; D is perhaps TRBD1 (5 bases). The CDR3 sequence is 13 residues long. CDR1 and CDR2 from the germline V gene are SGHRS and YFSETQ. V was pared by 5 bases and J by 4 bases, with 12 bases between. CDR3 in amino acids: CASRGRQSYGYTF. CDR3 coding DNA: TGCGCCAGCAGGGGGCGACAGAGCTATGGCTACACCTTC.

This chain joins TRBV7-9 and TRBJ2-2; D gene unclear. V dropped 7 bases and J dropped 3 bases, with 15 bases sitting between them. The CDR3 totals 15 residues. CDR1 and CDR2 from the germline V gene are SEHNR and FQNEAQ (reference sequence). CDR3 bases: TGTGCCAGCAAACCCGTCCGTCGGGACACCGGGGAGCTGTTTTTT. It specifies CASKPVRRDTGELFF.

The genes are TRBV11-2 and TRBJ2-1; 7 bases agree with TRBD2. With 7 bases clipped from V and 4 bases from J, the junction kept 7 bases outside the gene matches. CDR1 is SGHAT and CDR2 is FQNNGV in the germline V gene. CDR3 length equals 14 residues. This CDR3 is CASIPGLLYNEQFF. CDR3 nucleotides: TGTGCCAGCATCCCGGGACTACTTTACAATGAGCAGTTCTTC.